These 13 T cell receptor beta chains were all obtained from the same sample, sequenced in a study of T cells in narcolepsy. Assay used: immunoSEQ multiplex PCR; TCRdb lists only in-frame clones, some missing. The profile shows over 10,000 clones, about 89% of them singletons. Sequencing was carried out using CD45RA- memory CD4+ T cells from PBMCs. Source of these receptors: a human donor with narcolepsy.

CDR3 sequence (DNA): TGTGCCAGCACCGCGGGGACCTCTGAAGCTTTCTTT. This translates into CASTAGTSEAFF. The chain has TRBV5-4 and TRBJ1-1, with a possible D match to TRBD1 (5 bases). The V end lost 6 bases, the J end lost 6 bases, and 12 bases lay between the germline ends. Germline V gene data show CDR1 as SGHNT and CDR2 as YYREEE (reference sequence). This CDR3 contains 12 residues.

The chain joins TRBV7-9 to TRBJ2-3; D remains unclear. Germline lookup yields CDR1 SEHNR and CDR2 FQNEAQ (reference sequence). This CDR3 has 12 residues. V was cut by 5 bases and J by 6 bases, with 9 bases left in between. CDR3 in amino acids: CASSHSVDTQYF. CDR3 DNA sequence: TGTGCCAGCAGCCATTCAGTCGATACGCAGTATTTT.

The chain couples TRBV6-1 to TRBJ1-1, with D tentatively TRBD1 (5 bases). Germline CDR1 MNHNS, CDR2 SASEGT. The CDR3 is 15 residues long. Trimming took 1 base from V and 6 from J, leaving 15 bases between them. In DNA, the CDR3 is TGTGCCAGCAGTGAAGGGCCCAGGGTACGCCCTGAAGCTTTCTTT. Translation gives CASSEGPRVRPEAFF.

The gene calls are TRBV2 and TRBJ1-5, with a tentative D call TRBD1 (5 bases). The CDR3 is 14 residues long. V was trimmed by 1 base and J by 5 bases, leaving 9 bases between them. Germline CDR1 is SNHLY and CDR2 is FYNNEI. The CDR3: CASSEVGVHQPQHF. In DNA, the CDR3 is TGTGCCAGCAGTGAAGTAGGGGTACATCAGCCCCAGCATTTT.

The V call is TRBV7-4, the J call TRBJ2-7, with D possibly matching TRBD2 (6 bases). V lost 5 bases and J 7 bases, leaving 21 bases between the germline ends. Per germline, CDR1 SGHVT and CDR2 SQSDAQ. CDR3 length: 15 residues. The CDR3: CASSLPGLRRWEQYF. The CDR3 DNA reads as TGTGCCAGCAGCCTCCCGGGACTCCGGCGGTGGGAGCAGTACTTC.

The chain links TRBV5-1 to TRBJ2-1; 14 bases match TRBD2. The CDR3 length is 16 residues. Germline trimming cut 4 bases from V and 9 bases from J; bases unmatched to any gene: 9. Germline CDR1 reads SGHRS; CDR2 reads YFSETQ. CDR3 nucleotides: TGCGCCAGCAGCGCGGGACTAGCGGGAGATACGGGTGAGCAGTTCTTC. This sequence encodes CASSAGLAGDTGEQFF.

The chain employs TRBV4-1 and TRBJ2-2, with 14 nucleotides matching TRBD2. CDR1 is MGHRA and CDR2 is YSYEKL in the germline V gene. The CDR3 totals 17 residues. V gave up 0 bases and J gave up 6 bases; unmatched junction bases: 3. In DNA form, the CDR3 reads TGCGCCAGCAGCCAAGAGGGGGGACTAGCGGGAGCCGGGGAGCTGTTTTTT. It is translated as CASSQEGGLAGAGELFF.

The chain couples TRBV18 to TRBJ2-2; D unresolved. This CDR3 is 16 amino acids long. Germline-derived CDR1 and CDR2 are KGHSH and LQKENI. Between the trimmed V and J ends, which lost 2 bases and 4 bases, there was a span of 14 bases. CDR3: CASSPGGLAGTGELFF. Here the CDR3 DNA reads TGTGCCAGCTCACCAGGCGGATTGGCCGGCACCGGGGAGCTGTTTTTT.

The chain joins TRBV13 to TRBJ2-5; TRBD2 aligns across 8 bases. V lost 1 base and J lost 2; bases outside the gene matches: 12. CDR1 and CDR2 from the germline V gene are PRHDT and FYEKMQ (reference sequence). The CDR3 spans 18 residues. The CDR3 region is CASSLEGPGLGFQETQYF. The DNA for the CDR3 is TGTGCCAGCAGCTTAGAGGGGCCGGGACTAGGGTTTCAAGAGACCCAGTACTTC.

The V call is TRBV27, the J call TRBJ2-7; TRBD2 agrees at 9 bases. The V gene end was trimmed by 5 bases and the J gene end by 8 bases; junction bases not matched to a gene: 13. Germline lookup yields CDR1 MNHEY and CDR2 SMNVEV (reference sequence). The CDR3 runs to 15 residues. In DNA, the CDR3 is TGTGCCAGCAGTCCCTCGGGCGGGAGGGCCTTTAAGCAGTACTTC. This codes for CASSPSGGRAFKQYF.

This chain joins TRBV6-5 and TRBJ2-7; 8 bases match TRBD1. The germline gives CDR1 MNHEY, CDR2 SVGAGI. The CDR3 covers 12 residues. V trimming: 6 bases; J trimming: 4 bases; junction bases outside the gene matches: 2. The CDR3 loop is CASSRTGYEQYF. The CDR3 coding sequence is TGTGCCAGCAGCCGGACAGGGTACGAGCAGTACTTC.

In its sample, this clone was seen once. The chain uses TRBV9 and TRBJ2-7; the match to TRBD2 covers 10 bases. The ends lost 1 base at V and 2 bases at J; junction bases unmatched: 6. CDR1 is SGDLS and CDR2 is YYNGEE in the germline V gene. The length of the CDR3 is 16 residues. This chain's CDR3 is CASSVMSSGGPYEQYF. The CDR3 DNA follows: TGTGCCAGCAGCGTAATGTCTAGCGGGGGACCCTACGAGCAGTACTTC.

The chain couples TRBV19 to TRBJ1-1; 10 bases are a match to TRBD1. The germline V gene encodes CDR1 LNHDA and CDR2 SQIVND (reference sequence). The CDR3 loop spans 13 amino acids. The V segment lost 9 bases and the J segment 4 bases; nucleotides outside the gene matches: 5. The CDR3 sequence is CASKGDRGTEAFF. For the CDR3, the DNA is TGTGCCAGCAAGGGGGACAGGGGCACTGAAGCTTTCTTT.